These T cell receptor beta chains were read from a single sample in a study of regulatory T cells in long-lasting Graves disease. TCRdb analysed the multiplex PCR reads with MiXCR anew, one entry per CDR3 protein. The sample lists some 350,000 distinct CDR3 sequences; 16% were seen once. This sample also belongs to another study, concerning T cells in Graves' hyperthyroidism and ophthalmopathy.

The sequenced sample was peripheral blood mononuclear cells (PBMCs), obtained at new diagnosis, from a patient treated with antithyroid drugs. The receptors come from a woman younger than 35 with Graves disease. Both conserved end residues are part of each CDR3. The D gene is left open where the match is weak. Not every row has a clone size; where given, it reads once, few, many or a size class.

V gene	D gene	J gene	clone size	CDR3 DNA	CDR3 protein
TRBV3-1	.	TRBJ1-6	many	TGTGCCAGCAGTCATAGGACAGAAGTTAATTCACCCCTCCACTTT	CASSHRTEVNSPLHF
TRBV27	.	TRBJ2-1	many	TGTGCCAGCAGTCTTCCGGGGCACTCCTACAATGAGCAGTTCTTC	CASSLPGHSYNEQFF
TRBV29-1	TRBD1	TRBJ1-2	.	TGCAGCGCCTCCGGGACAGTCTATGGCTACACCTTC	CSASGTVYGYTF
TRBV28	.	TRBJ2-7	many	TGTGCCAGCGGGGGCGGAGTGGACTACGAGCAGTACTTC	CASGGGVDYEQYF
TRBV6-2/TRBV6-3	TRBD2	TRBJ2-3	many	TGTGCCAGCAGTTACTCGATTATTCGACTAGCGGGAGACACAGATACGCAGTATTTT	CASSYSIIRLAGDTDTQYF
TRBV20-1	.	TRBJ2-2	many	TGCAGTGCTAGACGAACCGGGAACACCGGGGAGCTGTTTTTT	CSARRTGNTGELFF
TRBV30	TRBD1	TRBJ1-1	.	TGTGCCTGGAGTGTTACAGGGGTGAATCTGATTACTGAAGCTTTCTTT	CAWSVTGVNLITEAFF
TRBV11-2	.	TRBJ2-7	many	TGTGCCAGCAGCTTAGATGGGGGCCGGGCCGAGCAGTACTTC	CASSLDGGRAEQYF
TRBV20-1	.	TRBJ1-2	.	TGCAGTGCTAGAGTCCTGGGCCGGGCCACGGGGGGCTACACCTTC	CSARVLGRATGGYTF
TRBV5-1	.	TRBJ2-5	few	TGCGCCAGCAGCCGGGACTCCGGAAGGAAAGAGACCCAGTACTTC	CASSRDSGRKETQYF
TRBV6-1	.	TRBJ2-3	many	TGTGCCAGCAGTACACTACAGGGAGTCACAGATACGCAGTATTTT	CASSTLQGVTDTQYF
TRBV11-2	.	TRBJ1-6	many	TGTGCCAGCACCGACATCAGCTCCTATAATTCACCCCTCCACTTT	CASTDISSYNSPLHF
TRBV28	.	TRBJ1-4	many	TGTGCCAGCAGTTCCCTGGCGGGGTTGTCGTCTAATGAAAAACTGTTTTTT	CASSSLAGLSSNEKLFF
TRBV19	.	TRBJ1-1	few	TGTGCCAGTAGTATCCCGAATGGGGTCACTGAAGCTTTCTTT	CASSIPNGVTEAFF
TRBV4-1	.	TRBJ1-5	.	TGCGCCAGCAGCCAGAGGACAGAATATAGCAATCAGCCCCAGCATTTT	CASSQRTEYSNQPQHF
TRBV6-5	.	TRBJ1-6	few	TGTGCCAGCAGTTACTCGAGTCAGGGCTCACCCCTCCACTTT	CASSYSSQGSPLHF
TRBV7-8	TRBD2	TRBJ2-1	many	TGTGCCAGCAGCTCTAGCGTGGTAGCGGGTTTGCAGTTCTTC	CASSSSVVAGLQFF
TRBV20-1	.	TRBJ2-3	many	TGCAGTGCTAGCGGGGCTAGCAGAAGCACAGATACGCAGTATTTT	CSASGASRSTDTQYF
TRBV29-1	TRBD1	TRBJ1-1	.	TGCAGCGTTGGACAGGGCCGGAACACTGAAGCTTTCTTT	CSVGQGRNTEAFF
TRBV10-1	.	TRBJ2-5	.	TGCGCCCGTCGGGACGACCAAGAGACCCAGTACTTC	CARRDDQETQYF
TRBV4-1	.	TRBJ2-5	.	TGCGCCAGCAGCCAAGGAGCGGCAGAAGAGACCCAGTACTTC	CASSQGAAEETQYF
TRBV9	.	TRBJ2-3	many	TGTGCCAGCAGCGTAGAGCCGGGAAGCACAGATACGCAGTATTTT	CASSVEPGSTDTQYF
TRBV20-1	.	TRBJ2-7	many	TGCAGTGCTATTGTTAGCGGAGGATACGAGCAGTACTTC	CSAIVSGGYEQYF
TRBV28	.	TRBJ2-4	many	TGTGCCAGCAGTTTATTACTAGCCAAAAACATTCAGTACTTC	CASSLLLAKNIQYF
TRBV12-3/TRBV12-4	.	TRBJ1-2	many	TGTGCCAGCAGTTTTGCGGGGAACTATGGCTACACCTTC	CASSFAGNYGYTF
TRBV14	TRBD2	TRBJ2-5	few	TGTGCCAGCAGCCCCTTAGGACTAGCGGGACAAGAGACCCAGTACTTC	CASSPLGLAGQETQYF
TRBV5-1	.	TRBJ2-3	many	TGCGCCAGCAGCCCCCAGATCAGAGATACGCAGTATTTT	CASSPQIRDTQYF
TRBV28	TRBD1	TRBJ1-5	many	TGTGCCAGCAGTGACAGGGGACCCAATCAGCCCCAGCATTTT	CASSDRGPNQPQHF
TRBV6-1	.	TRBJ1-5	.	TGTGCCAGTAACTATCAGCCCCAGCATTTT	CASNYQPQHF
TRBV11-3	TRBD1	TRBJ2-3	many	TGTGCCAGCAGCTTGGCAGGGACAGGGATCGATACGCAGTATTTT	CASSLAGTGIDTQYF
TRBV29-1	.	TRBJ1-6	.	TGCAGCGTTGGTGAGAGCTCCTATAATTCACCCCTCCACTTT	CSVGESSYNSPLHF
TRBV10-3	.	TRBJ2-7	many	TGTGCCATCAGTGCGGCAGGGACCTACGAGCAGTACTTC	CAISAAGTYEQYF
TRBV13	.	TRBJ1-2	.	TGCGCCAGCAGCTCAGGGACGGTCTTTGGCTACACCTTC	CASSSGTVFGYTF
TRBV7-2	TRBD1	TRBJ1-2	.	TGTGCCAGCAGCCCCAAACAGGGGGCTTTTTACACCTTC	CASSPKQGAFYTF
TRBV7-6	.	TRBJ1-1	.	TGTGCCAGCAGCTTACAGCCCCCGACGGACCTGAACACTGAAGCTTTCTTT	CASSLQPPTDLNTEAFF
TRBV7-9	TRBD1	TRBJ2-2	many	TGTGCCAGCAGCTTAAGGACAGGGGCCACCGGGGAGCTGTTTTTT	CASSLRTGATGELFF